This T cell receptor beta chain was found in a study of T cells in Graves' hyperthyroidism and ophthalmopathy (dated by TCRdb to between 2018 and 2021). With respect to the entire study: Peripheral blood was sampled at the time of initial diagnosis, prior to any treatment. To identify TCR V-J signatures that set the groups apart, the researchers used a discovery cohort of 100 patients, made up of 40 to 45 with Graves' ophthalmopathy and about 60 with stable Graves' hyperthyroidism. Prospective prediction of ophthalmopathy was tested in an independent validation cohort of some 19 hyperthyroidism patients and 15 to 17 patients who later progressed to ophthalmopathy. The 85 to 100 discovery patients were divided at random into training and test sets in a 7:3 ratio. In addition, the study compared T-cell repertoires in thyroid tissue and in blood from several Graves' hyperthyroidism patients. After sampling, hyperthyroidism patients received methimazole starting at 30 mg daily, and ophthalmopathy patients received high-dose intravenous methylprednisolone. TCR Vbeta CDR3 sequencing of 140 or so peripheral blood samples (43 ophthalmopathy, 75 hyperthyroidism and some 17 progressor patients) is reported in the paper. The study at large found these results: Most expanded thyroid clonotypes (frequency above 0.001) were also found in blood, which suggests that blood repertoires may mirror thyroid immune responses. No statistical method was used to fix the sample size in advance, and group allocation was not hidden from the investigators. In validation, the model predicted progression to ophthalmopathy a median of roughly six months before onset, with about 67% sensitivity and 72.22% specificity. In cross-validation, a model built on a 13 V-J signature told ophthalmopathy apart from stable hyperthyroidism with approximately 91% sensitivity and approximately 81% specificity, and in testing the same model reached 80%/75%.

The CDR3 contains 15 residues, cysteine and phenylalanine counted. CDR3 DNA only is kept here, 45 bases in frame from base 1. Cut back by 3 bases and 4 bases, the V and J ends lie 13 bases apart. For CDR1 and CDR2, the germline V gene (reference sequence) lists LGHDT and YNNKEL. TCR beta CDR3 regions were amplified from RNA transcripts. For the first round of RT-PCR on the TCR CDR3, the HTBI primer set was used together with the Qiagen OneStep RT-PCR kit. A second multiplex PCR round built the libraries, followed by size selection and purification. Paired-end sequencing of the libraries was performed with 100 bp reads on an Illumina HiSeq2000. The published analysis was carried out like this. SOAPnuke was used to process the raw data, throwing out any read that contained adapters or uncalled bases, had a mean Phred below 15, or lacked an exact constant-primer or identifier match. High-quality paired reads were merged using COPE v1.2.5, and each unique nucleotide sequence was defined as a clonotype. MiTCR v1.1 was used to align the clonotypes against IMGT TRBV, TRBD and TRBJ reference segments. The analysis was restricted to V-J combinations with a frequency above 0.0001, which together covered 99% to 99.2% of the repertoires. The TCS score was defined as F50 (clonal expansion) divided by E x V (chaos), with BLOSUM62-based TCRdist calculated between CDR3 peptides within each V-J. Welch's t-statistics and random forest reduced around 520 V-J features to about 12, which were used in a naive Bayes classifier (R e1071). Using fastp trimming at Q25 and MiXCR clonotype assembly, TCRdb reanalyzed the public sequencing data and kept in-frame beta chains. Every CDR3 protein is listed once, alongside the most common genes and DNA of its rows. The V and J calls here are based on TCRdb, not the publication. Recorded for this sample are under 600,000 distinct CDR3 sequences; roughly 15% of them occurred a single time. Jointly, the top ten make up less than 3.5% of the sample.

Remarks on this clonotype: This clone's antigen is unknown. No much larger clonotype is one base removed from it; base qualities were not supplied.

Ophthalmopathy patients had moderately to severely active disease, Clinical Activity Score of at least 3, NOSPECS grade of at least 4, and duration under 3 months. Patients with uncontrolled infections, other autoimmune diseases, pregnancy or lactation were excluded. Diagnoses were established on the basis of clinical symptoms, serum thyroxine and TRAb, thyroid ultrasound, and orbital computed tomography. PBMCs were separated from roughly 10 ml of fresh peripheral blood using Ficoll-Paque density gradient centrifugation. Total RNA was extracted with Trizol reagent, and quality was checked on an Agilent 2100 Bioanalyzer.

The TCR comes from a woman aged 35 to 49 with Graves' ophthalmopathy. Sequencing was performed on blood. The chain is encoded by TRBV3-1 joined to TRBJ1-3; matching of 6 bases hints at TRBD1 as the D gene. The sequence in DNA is TGTGCCAGCAGCCAGGAACAGGGAACAGGAAACACCATATATTTT. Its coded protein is CASSQEQGTGNTIYF.